Shown below are 4 T cell receptor beta chains from a single sample sequenced in a study of blood T cell repertoires in COVID-19. Clones were read by immunoSEQ multiplex PCR, and TCRdb kept only the in-frame ones, dropping some. The sample consists of around 54,000 clones, about 92% of them appearing once. The sample taken for sequencing was peripheral blood. The receptor source for this set is a human donor in a cohort sampled during active COVID-19.

V usage is TRBV25-1 and J usage is TRBJ2-3; the match to TRBD2 covers 9 bases. CDR1 is MGHDK, CDR2 SYGVNS, per germline. The CDR3 covers 15 residues. V was clipped by 3 bases and J by 3 bases; unmatched bases: 4. CDR3 in DNA: TGTGCCAGCAGTGACCGACTAGCGGTAACAGATACGCAGTATTTT. It yields the protein CASSDRLAVTDTQYF. Using reference TRBV25-1 and TRBJ2-3 for the parts outside the CDR3, the full variable domain is EADIYQTPRYLVIGTGKKITLECSQTMGHDKMYWYQQDPGMELHLIHYSYGVNSTEKGDLSSESTVSRIRTEHFPLTLESARPSHTSQYLCASSDRLAVTDTQYFGPGTRLTVL.

V usage is TRBV5-1 and J usage is TRBJ1-1; 10 bases line up with TRBD1. The CDR3 covers 16 residues. V lost 4 bases and J lost 0; bases outside the gene matches: 6. The germline V gene has CDR1 SGHRS and CDR2 YFSETQ. CDR3 bases: TGCGCCAGCAGCCCCGGGACAGGGGTCGTGAACACTGAAGCTTTCTTT. It specifies CASSPGTGVVNTEAFF.

The chain carries TRBV9 and TRBJ2-7; D remains unclear. The CDR3 totals 14 residues. The germline V gene has CDR1 SGDLS and CDR2 YYNGEE. V was trimmed by 4 bases and J by 2 bases, leaving 13 bases between them. The CDR3 reads CASSPETAPYEQYF. CDR3 bases: TGTGCCAGCAGCCCCGAGACTGCCCCCTACGAGCAGTACTTC.

The chain has TRBV28 and TRBJ1-5; D remains ambiguous. Trimming took 2 bases from V and 6 from J, leaving 14 bases between them. CDR3 length equals 15 residues. CDR1 is MDHEN, CDR2 SYDVKM, per germline. The CDR3 DNA reads as TGTGCCAGCAGTTTAGATAGCCTGGCCCGTCAGCCCCAGCATTTT. It codes for CASSLDSLARQPQHF.